This entry lists 23 T cell receptor beta chains sequenced from one sample in a study of patients and donors after allogeneic stem cell transplantation. TCRdb re-derived calls from the RT-PCR reads in MiXCR, one entry per CDR3 protein. The sample has 400,000 to 500,000 distinct CDR3 sequences, roughly 17% seen once. Sequencing was done on a sample of blood, either unsorted or a sorted T cell fraction (not recorded which). These receptors were collected from a human donor who was either an allogeneic HSCT recipient or a stem cell or donor lymphocyte infusion donor (not recorded which). It is not recorded whose cells these are; they may come from a transplant donor.

The chain couples TRBV10-3 to TRBJ2-7; D not certain. V lost 3 bases, J lost 2 bases, and 11 bases lay in between. This CDR3 has 14 residues. The germline V gene has CDR1 ENHRY and CDR2 SYGVKD. CDR3 sequence: CAISDVGMTYEQYF. The CDR3 DNA reads as TGTGCCATCAGTGACGTAGGCATGACCTACGAGCAGTACTTC.

The chain combines TRBV4-2 with TRBJ2-5, with TRBD2 matching 9 bases. The CDR3 is made up of 16 amino acids. The germline CDR1 and CDR2 sequences are LGHNA and YNFKEQ. With 4 bases clipped from V and 5 bases from J, the junction kept 11 bases outside the gene matches. The CDR3 loop is CASSPLVAGGHETQYF. The CDR3 nucleotides read TGTGCCAGCAGCCCCTTGGTGGCGGGGGGGCATGAGACCCAGTACTTC.

Only a few counts were recorded for this clonotype. V is TRBV6-2 or TRBV6-3 and J is TRBJ1-1; 7 nucleotides agree with TRBD1. The CDR3 totals 12 residues. Germline V gives CDR1 MNHEY, CDR2 SVGEGT. With V trimmed by 9 bases and J by 5 bases, 6 bases remained unmatched. The CDR3 here is CASQTGKTEAFF. In nucleotides, the CDR3 is TGTGCCAGTCAGACAGGGAAGACTGAAGCTTTCTTT.

There are a few counts of this clonotype. The V call is TRBV20-1, the J call TRBJ2-1; no firm D call. Germline CDR1 DFQATT, CDR2 SNEGSKA (reference sequence). Trimming removed 0 bases from V and 2 bases from J, with 26 bases in between. CDR3 length: 20 amino acids. CDR3 residues: CSARERVGRGGTHTYNEQFF. CDR3 nucleotide sequence: TGCAGTGCTAGAGAGAGAGTGGGAAGAGGCGGAACCCACACCTACAATGAGCAGTTCTTC.

This clonotype was detected only a few times. This chain uses TRBV5-6 with TRBJ1-5; the D gene is possibly TRBD1 (5 bases). This CDR3 is built from 16 residues. The V gene's germline CDR1 is SGHDT and CDR2 YYEEEE. The V end was cut by 4 bases, the J end by 0 bases, with 14 bases between. The CDR3 spells CASSPGAGYSNQPQHF. CDR3 nucleotide sequence: TGTGCCAGCAGCCCCGGCGCAGGGTATAGCAATCAGCCCCAGCATTTT.

This clonotype was detected ten times or more. The chain uses TRBV12-3 or TRBV12-4 and TRBJ2-5; D tentatively reads TRBD1 or TRBD2 (7 bases each). The CDR3 has 13 residues. The V end was cut by 7 bases, the J end by 4 bases, with 13 bases between. The CDR3 sequence is CASNQGGTETQYF. CDR3 DNA: TGTGCCAGCAACCAGGGGGGGACAGAGACCCAGTACTTC.

This clonotype was observed a handful of times. This chain connects TRBV7-9 to TRBJ2-7; D is perhaps TRBD1 (5 bases). This CDR3 contains 16 residues. Germline V CDR1 and CDR2: SEHNR, FQNEAQ (reference sequence). V was clipped by 5 bases and J by 0 bases, with 17 bases between them. CDR3 DNA: TGTGCCAGCAGCACAAGACAGAGCCTGAGCTCCTACGAGCAGTACTTC. Its translation is CASSTRQSLSSYEQYF.

This chain uses TRBV9 with TRBJ2-7, with 8 bases matching TRBD1. CDR1 and CDR2 from the germline V gene are SGDLS and YYNGEE. V lost 3 bases, J lost 3 bases, and 5 bases stayed unmatched. The length of the CDR3 is 14 residues. The CDR3 DNA reads as TGTGCCAGCAGCGGCGGGACAGGCAACTACGAGCAGTACTTC. Translated, it gives CASSGGTGNYEQYF. Together with reference TRBV9 and TRBJ2-7, the CDR3 gives the full variable domain: DSGVTQTPKHLITATGQRVTLRCSPRSGDLSVYWYQQSLDQGLQFLIQYYNGEERAKGNILERFSAQQFPDLHSELNLSSLELGDSALYFCASSGGTGNYEQYFGPGTRLTVT.

The chain joins TRBV3-1 to TRBJ1-1; no reliable D call. In germline, CDR1 is LGHDT, CDR2 YNNKEL (reference sequence). The CDR3 runs to 14 residues. V was shortened by 6 bases and J by 5 bases, with 16 bases between the two germline ends. CDR3 in DNA: TGTGCCAGCAGTCAGCGAGAGGGAAAAACTGAAGCTTTCTTT. This translates into CASSQREGKTEAFF. Variable domain in full (rest from reference TRBV3-1 and TRBJ1-1): DTAVSQTPKYLVTQMGNDKSIKCEQNLGHDTMYWYKQDSKKFLKIMFSYNNKELIINETVPNRFSPKSPDKAHLNLHINSLELGDSAVYFCASSQREGKTEAFFGQGTRLTVV.

This clonotype was detected only a few times. The chain is built from TRBV29-1 and TRBJ2-1; 16 nucleotides match TRBD2. Unmatched junction bases numbered 10, after V lost 6 bases and J lost 2 bases. Germline values: CDR1 SQVTM, CDR2 ANQGSEA. The CDR3 length is 18 residues. CDR3: CSVKPGLAGGRTYNEQFF. The CDR3 bases are TGCAGCGTGAAACCGGGACTAGCGGGGGGGAGGACCTACAATGAGCAGTTCTTC.

This clonotype was recorded many times. This chain uses TRBV5-1 with TRBJ2-2, with a tentative D call TRBD2 (5 bases). CDR3 length: 15 residues. Trimming removed 0 bases at V and 7 bases at J, with 13 bases between. Germline lookup yields CDR1 SGHRS and CDR2 YFSETQ. The CDR3 nucleotides read TGCGCCAGCAGCTTGGTCCCTGGACTTATCGGGGAGCTGTTTTTT. This encodes CASSLVPGLIGELFF.

This chain links TRBV27 with TRBJ2-1; TRBD1 aligns across 10 bases. CDR1 and CDR2 from the germline V gene are MNHEY and SMNVEV (reference sequence). Unmatched junction bases numbered 6, after V lost 6 bases and J lost 7 bases. The CDR3 loop spans 14 amino acids. CDR3 sequence reads: CASSFRDRGNEQFF. As DNA, the CDR3 is TGTGCCAGCAGCTTCCGGGACAGGGGAAATGAGCAGTTCTTC.

This clonotype was detected a few times. The chain joins TRBV6-5 to TRBJ1-5; 7 bases are a match to TRBD1. The CDR3 is 15 amino acids. Germline CDR1 and CDR2: MNHEY and SVGAGI. J was trimmed by 6 bases and V by 0 bases; bases with no gene match: 5. As DNA, the CDR3 is TGTGCCAGCAGTTACTCGACAGGGTCAGGTCAGCCCCAGCATTTT. Translating gives CASSYSTGSGQPQHF.

This clonotype has more than one count but fewer than ten. This sequence joins TRBV24-1 and TRBJ2-3; weak D call: TRBD2 (6 bases). In germline, CDR1 is KGHDR, CDR2 SFDVKD. The CDR3 is 13 residues long. Trimming removed 5 bases from V and 2 bases from J, with 7 bases in between. CDR3 region: CATSGRDTDTQYF. DNA for the CDR3: TGTGCCACCAGTGGGCGGGACACAGATACGCAGTATTTT.

The V and J genes are TRBV19 and TRBJ2-1; maybe TRBD2 (6 bases). Trimming removed 6 bases at V and 0 bases at J, with 12 bases between. CDR1 is LNHDA and CDR2 is SQIVND in the germline V gene (reference sequence). The CDR3 has 15 residues. Written as DNA, the CDR3 is TGTGCCAGTAGGGGGGGTCTGAGCTCCTACAATGAGCAGTTCTTC. Translation: CASRGGLSSYNEQFF.

The J gene is TRBJ2-7, the V gene TRBV5-1; 13 bases align to TRBD2. Germline assignment: CDR1 SGHRS and CDR2 YFSETQ. The CDR3 runs 20 residues. Unmatched junction bases numbered 16, after V lost 0 bases and J lost 4 bases. CDR3 loop: CASSLAIGTGMTSGRYEQYF. DNA of the CDR3: TGCGCCAGCAGCTTGGCCATCGGGACAGGGATGACTAGCGGGAGGTACGAGCAGTACTTC.

The V gene is TRBV15, the J gene TRBJ2-5, with D possibly TRBD2 on 7 matching bases. Between the trimmed V and J ends, which lost 0 bases and 1 base, there was a span of 9 bases. CDR1 and CDR2 from the germline V gene are LNHNV and YYDKDF (reference sequence). CDR3 length: 15 residues. This chain's CDR3 is CATSRDGGPQETQYF. The CDR3 DNA sequence: TGTGCCACCAGCAGAGACGGGGGGCCCCAAGAGACCCAGTACTTC.

The chain uses TRBV5-1 and TRBJ1-1, with 8 bases that match TRBD1. The CDR3 is made up of 13 amino acids. CDR1 and CDR2 (germline): SGHRS, YFSETQ. After removal of 4 bases from V and 9 bases from J, the junction contained 8 bases not matched to a gene. The chain's CDR3 is CASSLSRDRKAFF. CDR3 DNA sequence: TGCGCCAGCAGCCTGTCCCGGGACAGGAAAGCTTTCTTT.

The rearrangement joins TRBV4-3 to TRBJ2-3; 9 bases map to TRBD2. CDR1 and CDR2 from the germline V gene are LGHNA and YSLEER. The CDR3 has 17 amino acids. The junction had 7 bases not matched to a gene; V was cut back by 0 bases and J by 3 bases. CDR3 sequence (DNA): TGCGCCAGCAGCCAAGAACCGGGGCTAGCGGGGACAGATACGCAGTATTTT. Translating it yields CASSQEPGLAGTDTQYF.

The chain has TRBV5-1 and TRBJ2-5; D is undetermined. Germline-derived CDR1 and CDR2 are SGHRS and YFSETQ. V gave up 0 bases and J gave up 0 bases, with 6 bases separating them. The CDR3 has 14 residues. The CDR3 region has the DNA TGCGCCAGCAGCTTGGTGGGGAACCAAGAGACCCAGTACTTC. As protein: CASSLVGNQETQYF.

The table lists this clonotype with many counts. The rearrangement uses TRBV3-1 and TRBJ2-5; TRBD2 is a possible D gene (6 bases). CDR3 length: 17 amino acids. CDR1 and CDR2 from the germline V gene are LGHDT and YNNKEL (reference sequence). The germline V and J ends were trimmed by 6 bases and 5 bases, with 25 bases remaining between them. CDR3 protein: CASSLKVVRFGGETQYF. As DNA, the CDR3 is TGTGCCAGCAGTTTAAAAGTCGTGCGTTTTGGGGGGGAGACCCAGTACTTC.

The J gene is TRBJ2-2, the V gene TRBV27; 10 bases align to TRBD2. CDR1 MNHEY and CDR2 SMNVEV come from the germline V gene (reference sequence). The CDR3 runs to 18 residues. V lost 0 bases, J lost 6 bases, and 10 bases stayed unmatched. The chain's CDR3 is CASSLSPPSGRRSGELFF. The CDR3 nucleotides are TGTGCCAGCAGTTTATCACCTCCTAGCGGGAGAAGATCCGGGGAGCTGTTTTTT.

This clonotype was found a few times. The chain links TRBV7-9 to TRBJ2-2; D uncertain. The CDR3 contains 12 residues. V shed 5 bases and J shed 6 bases, with 7 bases lying between them. Germline assignment: CDR1 SEHNR and CDR2 FQNEAQ (reference sequence). CDR3 bases: TGTGCCAGCAGCCCCCACGCCGGGGAGCTGTTTTTT. It encodes CASSPHAGELFF.